The clone carrying this T cell receptor beta chain was seen more than once but under ten times. Its antigen is as yet unknown. This record comes from a study of Tregs in tolerant kidney transplant recipients. The study's findings and limits: No direct test of biological reproducibility was done here. Findings come from small patient numbers and require larger validation. Activated donor B cell expansion appeared to reveal the most relevant donor-specific TCRbeta repertoire.

Method: immunoSEQ multiplex PCR; TCRdb's copy keeps in-frame clones and lacks some. The sample holds more than 90,000 clones, 92% seen once. CDR3 size: 15 residues. The V gene's germline CDR1 is SQVTM and CDR2 ANQGSEA. Losses at the gene ends were 5 bases for V and 4 bases for J; bases not matched to a gene: 9. Thawed PBMCs were FACS-sorted into unstimulated CD4+CD25+CD127- regulatory T cells, CD4+CD25- non-regulatory cells, CD4 and CD8 cells. This TCR was recovered from a human donor in good health. The V call is TRBV29-1, the J call TRBJ2-7; 12 bases align to TRBD1. Material for sequencing was CD4+ T cells from blood. CDR3 sequence reads: CSVSGGQGALYEQYF. CDR3 nucleotide sequence: TGCAGCGTTTCGGGGGGACAGGGGGCTTTGTACGAGCAGTACTTC.